This T cell receptor (beta chain) was retrieved from a study of blood T cells in healthy people across ages. Next came a second PCR, run for roughly 7 to 12 cycles, which used a sample-barcoded 5' primer along with a J-beta primer mix. TCRdb ran MiXCR on the 5' RACE reads and lists one entry per CDR3 protein. The sample lists about 1.5 million distinct CDR3 sequences, approximately 43% seen once, with around 4% in the top ten. There are 13 residues in the CDR3. V lost 6 bases and J 0 bases, leaving 11 bases between the germline ends. Germline V gives CDR1 DFQATT, CDR2 SNEGSKA (reference sequence). This sequence was found in a woman between 18 and 29 years old in good health. The chain employs TRBV20-1 and TRBJ2-5; D remains ambiguous. Sequencing was carried out using blood. CDR3 sequence reads: CSAAGYYQETQYF. The CDR3 bases are TGCAGTGCCGCAGGTTACTACCAAGAGACCCAGTACTTC.